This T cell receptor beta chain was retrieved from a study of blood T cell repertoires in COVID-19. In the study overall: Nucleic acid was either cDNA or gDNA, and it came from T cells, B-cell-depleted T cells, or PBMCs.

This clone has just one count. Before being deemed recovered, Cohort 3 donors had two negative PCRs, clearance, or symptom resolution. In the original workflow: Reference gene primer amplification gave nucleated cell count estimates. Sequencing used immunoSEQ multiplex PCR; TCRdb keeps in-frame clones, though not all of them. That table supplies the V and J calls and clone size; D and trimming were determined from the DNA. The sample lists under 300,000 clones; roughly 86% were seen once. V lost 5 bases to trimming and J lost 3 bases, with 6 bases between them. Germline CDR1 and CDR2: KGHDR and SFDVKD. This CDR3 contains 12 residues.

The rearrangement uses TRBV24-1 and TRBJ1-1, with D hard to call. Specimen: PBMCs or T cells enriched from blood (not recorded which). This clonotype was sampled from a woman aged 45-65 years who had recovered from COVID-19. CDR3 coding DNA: TGTGCCACCAGTGGGCAGGACACTGAAGCTTTCTTT. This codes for CATSGQDTEAFF.